This TCR beta chain was sequenced in a study of human T cells and chemical hapten exposure. The overall study: Patches with 0.01% DPC went on the upper back, and the tests were read at 6 days. Patients were mainly female, each with alopecia areata, totalis or universalis.

Study-wide points: Having alopecia, the donors may differ immunologically from healthy people.

This clonotype showed up just a few times. Its cognate antigen is unknown. The library tagged each cDNA molecule with unique molecular identifiers. TCRdb redid the calling of the RACE reads with MiXCR, one entry per CDR3 protein. The data contain about 340,000 distinct CDR3 sequences, around 7% of them seen just once; the ten biggest clones take up roughly 8%. The time point is: patch test 1, 2 weeks after DPC sensitization. Treatment described: therapeutic diphenylcyclopropenone sensitization with weekly scalp DPC. V dropped 4 bases and J dropped 5; count of bases not matched to a gene: 7. The V gene's germline CDR1 is MNHEY and CDR2 SVGAGI. The CDR3 totals 14 residues.

The sample consisted of whole blood, taken in connection with sensitization to the hapten diphenylcyclopropenone (DPC). The V call is TRBV6-5, the J call TRBJ2-5; 7 bases align to TRBD2. The source of this sequence is a woman under 30 with alopecia areata. Some clones in this sample may be carry-over from other donors' samples. The CDR3 spells CASSWGGEGETQYF. CDR3 coding DNA: TGTGCCAGCAGTTGGGGAGGGGAGGGGGAGACCCAGTACTTC.